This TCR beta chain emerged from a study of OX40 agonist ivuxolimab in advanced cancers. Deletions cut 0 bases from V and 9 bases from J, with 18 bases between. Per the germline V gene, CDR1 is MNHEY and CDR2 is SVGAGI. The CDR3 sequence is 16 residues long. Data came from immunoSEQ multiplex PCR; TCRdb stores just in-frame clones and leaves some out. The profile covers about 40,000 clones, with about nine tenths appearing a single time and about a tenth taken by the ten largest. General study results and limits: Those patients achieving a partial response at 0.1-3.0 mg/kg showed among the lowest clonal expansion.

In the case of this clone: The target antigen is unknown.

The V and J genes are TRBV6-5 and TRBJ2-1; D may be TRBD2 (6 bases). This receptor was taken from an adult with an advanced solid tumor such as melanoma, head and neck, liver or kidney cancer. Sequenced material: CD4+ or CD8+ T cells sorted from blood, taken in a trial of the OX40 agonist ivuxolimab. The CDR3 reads CASSYSKGGGGLEQFF. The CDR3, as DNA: TGTGCCAGCAGTTACTCGAAGGGAGGTGGTGGCCTTGAGCAGTTCTTC.